This TCR beta chain was retrieved from a study of blood T cell repertoires in COVID-19. Study-wide background: Nucleic acid was either cDNA or gDNA, and it came from T cells, B-cell-depleted T cells, or PBMCs.

Measured with immunoSEQ multiplex PCR; TCRdb has only the in-frame clones, and not every one. The data show about 150,000 clones, approximately 79% seen once. V gave up 6 bases and J gave up 4 bases; unmatched junction bases: 3. This CDR3 is built from 14 residues. Germline V gene sequence: CDR1 MNHEY, CDR2 SVGAGI. Sequencing used peripheral blood. The chain uses TRBV6-5 and TRBJ1-6, with 7 positions matching TRBD1. The TCR comes from a man aged 50 to 59 with active or convalescent COVID-19. CDR3 in DNA: TGTGCCAGCAGACGGGGACAGTATAATTCACCCCTCCACTTT. It is translated as CASRRGQYNSPLHF.